A single sample is the source of the 5 T cell receptor beta chains below, sequenced in a study of T cells in Graves' hyperthyroidism and ophthalmopathy. RNA transcripts provided the source from which TCR beta CDR3 regions were amplified. Primed by the HTBI set, a first-round RT-PCR was run on the TCR CDR3. MiXCR, applied by TCRdb to the multiplex PCR reads, yields one record per CDR3 protein. The sample has around 520,000 distinct CDR3 sequences, approximately 14% seen once. Sequencing was carried out using blood. Receptors were obtained from a young woman with Graves' hyperthyroidism.

This clonotype was seen only a few times. The rearrangement uses TRBV5-1 and TRBJ2-7, with D perhaps TRBD2 (7 bases). The ends were cut back, 0 bases at V and 1 base at J, with 11 bases in the middle. This CDR3 comprises 15 residues. The germline gives CDR1 SGHRS, CDR2 YFSETQ. This CDR3 is CASSLGGGQSYEQYF. CDR3 in DNA: TGCGCCAGCAGCTTGGGGGGGGGACAATCCTACGAGCAGTACTTC.

The chain uses TRBV15 and TRBJ2-5, with TRBD2 identical over 12 bases. The trim removed 0 bases at V and 9 bases at J, leaving 5 bases unmatched. Germline V gives CDR1 LNHNV, CDR2 YYDKDF (reference sequence). CDR3 size: 15 residues. DNA of the CDR3: TGTGCCACCAGCAGAGAGGGGCTAGCGGGAGGGGCCCAGTACTTC. Translation: CATSREGLAGGAQYF.

The rearrangement uses TRBV3-1 and TRBJ1-1; TRBD1 might be the D (5 bases). Germline V gene data show CDR1 as LGHDT and CDR2 as YNNKEL (reference sequence). This CDR3 is built from 15 residues. The V end was cut by 1 base, the J end by 0 bases, with 9 bases between. CDR3 DNA: TGTGCCAGCAGCCAAGGGGGACTTCTGAACACTGAAGCTTTCTTT. It translates to CASSQGGLLNTEAFF. Based on the CDR3 plus reference TRBV3-1 and TRBJ1-1, the full variable domain is DTAVSQTPKYLVTQMGNDKSIKCEQNLGHDTMYWYKQDSKKFLKIMFSYNNKELIINETVPNRFSPKSPDKAHLNLHINSLELGDSAVYFCASSQGGLLNTEAFFGQGTRLTVV.

There are many counts of this clonotype. The gene calls are TRBV10-3 and TRBJ2-3, with TRBD1 matching over 7 bases. V gave up 10 bases and J gave up 4 bases; unmatched junction bases: 8. Germline CDR1 reads ENHRY; CDR2 reads SYGVKD. This CDR3 has 13 amino acids. The CDR3 DNA follows: TGTGCCAACCGAGACAGGGTCGCAGATACGCAGTATTTT. This codes for CANRDRVADTQYF.

V gene TRBV10-3 combines with J gene TRBJ2-1; D perhaps matches TRBD2 (5 bases). Germline CDR1 and CDR2: ENHRY and SYGVKD. The CDR3 extends over 13 amino acids. V was pared by 4 bases and J by 8 bases, with 12 bases between. The CDR3 region is CAISGGIRDEQFF. CDR3 coding DNA: TGTGCCATCAGTGGAGGGATAAGGGATGAGCAGTTCTTC.